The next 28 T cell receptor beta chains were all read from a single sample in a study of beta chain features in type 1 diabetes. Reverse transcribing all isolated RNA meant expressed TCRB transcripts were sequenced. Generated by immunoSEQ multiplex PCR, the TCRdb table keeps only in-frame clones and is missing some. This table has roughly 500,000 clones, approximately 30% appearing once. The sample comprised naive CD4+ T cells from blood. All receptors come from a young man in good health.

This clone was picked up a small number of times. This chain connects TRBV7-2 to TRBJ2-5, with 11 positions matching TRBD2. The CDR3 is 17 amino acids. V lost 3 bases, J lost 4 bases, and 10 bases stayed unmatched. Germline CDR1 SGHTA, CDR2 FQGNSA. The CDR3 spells CASSLKTSGMTSETQYF. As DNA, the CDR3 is TGTGCCAGCAGCTTGAAGACTAGCGGGATGACATCAGAGACCCAGTACTTC.

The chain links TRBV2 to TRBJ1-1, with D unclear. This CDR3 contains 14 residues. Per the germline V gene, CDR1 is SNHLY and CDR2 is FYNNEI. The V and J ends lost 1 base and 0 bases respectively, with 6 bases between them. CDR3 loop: CASSEDFMNTEAFF. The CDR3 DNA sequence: TGTGCCAGCAGTGAAGATTTTATGAACACTGAAGCTTTCTTT.

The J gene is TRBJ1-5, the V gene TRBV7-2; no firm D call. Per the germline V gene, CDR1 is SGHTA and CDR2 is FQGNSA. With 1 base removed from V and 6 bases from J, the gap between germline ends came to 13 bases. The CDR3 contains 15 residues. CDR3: CASSLEYVWSQPQHF. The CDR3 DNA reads TGTGCCAGCAGCTTAGAGTATGTGTGGAGTCAGCCCCAGCATTTT.

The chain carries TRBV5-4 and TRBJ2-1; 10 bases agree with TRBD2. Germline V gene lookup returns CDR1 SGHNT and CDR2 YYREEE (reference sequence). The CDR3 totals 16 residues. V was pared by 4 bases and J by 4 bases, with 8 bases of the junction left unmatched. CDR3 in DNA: TGTGCCAGCAGCCCAAGGGCAGCGGGAGGGTACAATGAGCAGTTCTTC. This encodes CASSPRAAGGYNEQFF.

CDR3 sequence reads: CASSGGTEAFF. CDR3 DNA: TGTGCCAGCAGCGGAGGCACTGAAGCTTTCTTT. The J gene is TRBJ1-1, the V gene TRBV11-2; no definite D call. Germline V gives CDR1 SGHAT, CDR2 FQNNGV. The CDR3 runs 11 residues. V was trimmed by 5 bases and J by 4 bases, leaving 5 bases between them.

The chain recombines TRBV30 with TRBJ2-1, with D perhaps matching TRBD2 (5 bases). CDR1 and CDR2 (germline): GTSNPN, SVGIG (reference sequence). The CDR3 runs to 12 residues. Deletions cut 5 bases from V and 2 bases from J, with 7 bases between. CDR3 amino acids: CAWGRTYNEQFF. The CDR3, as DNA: TGTGCCTGGGGGAGAACCTACAATGAGCAGTTCTTC.

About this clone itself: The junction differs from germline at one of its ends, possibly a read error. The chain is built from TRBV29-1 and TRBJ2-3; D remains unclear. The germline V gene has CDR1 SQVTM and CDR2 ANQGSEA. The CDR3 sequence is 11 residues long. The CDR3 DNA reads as TGCAGCGTTGATTACACAGAAACGCAGTATTTT. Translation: CSVDYTETQYF.

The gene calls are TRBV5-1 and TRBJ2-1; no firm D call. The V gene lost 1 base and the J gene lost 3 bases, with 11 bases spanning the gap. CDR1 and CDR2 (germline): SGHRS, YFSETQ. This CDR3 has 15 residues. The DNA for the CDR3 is TGCGCCAGCAGCTTGTACGGGTTTCACTACAATGAGCAGTTCTTC. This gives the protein CASSLYGFHYNEQFF. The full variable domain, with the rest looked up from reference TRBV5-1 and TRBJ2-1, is KAGVTQTPRYLIKTRGQQVTLSCSPISGHRSVSWYQQTPGQGLQFLFEYFSETQRNKGNFPGRFSGRQFSNSRSEMNVSTLELGDSALYLCASSLYGFHYNEQFFGPGTRLTVL.

Written as DNA, the CDR3 is TGTGCCACAAGGAGGGATGGAAATGAAAAACTGTTTTTT. It yields the protein CATRRDGNEKLFF. This chain links TRBV10-3 with TRBJ1-4; D call uncertain. V was cut by 10 bases and J by 5 bases, with 14 bases left in between. Germline lookup yields CDR1 ENHRY and CDR2 SYGVKD. The CDR3 runs to 13 residues.

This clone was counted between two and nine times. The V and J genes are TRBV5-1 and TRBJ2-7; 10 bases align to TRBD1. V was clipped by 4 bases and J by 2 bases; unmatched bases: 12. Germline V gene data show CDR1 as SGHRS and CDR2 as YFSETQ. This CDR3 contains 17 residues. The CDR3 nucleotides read TGCGCCAGCAGCAAGCCCTCATTCGGGACAGGGGCCTACGAGCAGTACTTC. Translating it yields CASSKPSFGTGAYEQYF.

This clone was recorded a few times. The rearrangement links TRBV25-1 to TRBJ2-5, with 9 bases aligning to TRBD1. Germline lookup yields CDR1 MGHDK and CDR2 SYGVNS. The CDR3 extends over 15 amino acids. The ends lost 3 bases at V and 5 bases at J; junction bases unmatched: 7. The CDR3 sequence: CASSDSAGTGETQYF. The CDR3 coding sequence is TGTGCCAGCAGTGACTCAGCCGGGACAGGGGAGACCCAGTACTTC.

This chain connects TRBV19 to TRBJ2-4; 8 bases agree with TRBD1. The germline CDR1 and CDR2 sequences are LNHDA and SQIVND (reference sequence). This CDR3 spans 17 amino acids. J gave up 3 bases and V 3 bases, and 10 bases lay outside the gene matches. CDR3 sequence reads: CASSIRAQGVVKNIQYF. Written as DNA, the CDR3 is TGTGCCAGTAGTATCAGGGCACAGGGGGTTGTCAAAAACATTCAGTACTTC.

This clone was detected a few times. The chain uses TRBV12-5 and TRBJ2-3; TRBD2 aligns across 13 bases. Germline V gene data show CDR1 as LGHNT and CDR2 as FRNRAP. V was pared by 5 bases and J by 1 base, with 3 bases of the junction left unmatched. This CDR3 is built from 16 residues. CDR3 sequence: CASGPGLAGGTDTQYF. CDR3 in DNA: TGTGCTAGTGGTCCTGGACTAGCGGGAGGCACAGATACGCAGTATTTT.

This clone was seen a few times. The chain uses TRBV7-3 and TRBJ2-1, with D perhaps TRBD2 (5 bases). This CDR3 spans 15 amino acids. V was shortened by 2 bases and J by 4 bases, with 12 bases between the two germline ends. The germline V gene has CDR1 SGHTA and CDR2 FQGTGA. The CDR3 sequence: CASSLGPGRYNEQFF. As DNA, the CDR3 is TGTGCCAGCAGCTTAGGGCCGGGAAGGTACAATGAGCAGTTCTTC. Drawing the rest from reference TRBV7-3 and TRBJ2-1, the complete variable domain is GAGVSQTPSNKVTEKGKYVELRCDPISGHTALYWYRQSLGQGPEFLIYFQGTGAADDSGLPNDRFFAVRPEGSVSTLKIQRTERGDSAVYLCASSLGPGRYNEQFFGPGTRLTVL.

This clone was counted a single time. The CDR3, as DNA: TGTGCCATCTCGGGACTAGGATTTAACATTCAGTACTTC. Translated, it gives CAISGLGFNIQYF. This chain joins TRBV7-2 and TRBJ2-4; 8 positions agree with TRBD2. This CDR3 contains 13 residues. Germline CDR1 is SGHTA and CDR2 is FQGNSA. With 10 bases clipped from V and 7 bases from J, the junction kept 9 bases outside the gene matches.

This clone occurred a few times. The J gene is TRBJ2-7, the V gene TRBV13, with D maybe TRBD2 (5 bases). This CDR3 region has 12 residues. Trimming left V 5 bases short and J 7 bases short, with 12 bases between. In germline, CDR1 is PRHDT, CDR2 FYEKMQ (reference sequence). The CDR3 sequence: CASSPRGGEQYF. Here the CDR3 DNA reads TGTGCCAGCAGCCCCCGGGGTGGTGAGCAGTACTTC.

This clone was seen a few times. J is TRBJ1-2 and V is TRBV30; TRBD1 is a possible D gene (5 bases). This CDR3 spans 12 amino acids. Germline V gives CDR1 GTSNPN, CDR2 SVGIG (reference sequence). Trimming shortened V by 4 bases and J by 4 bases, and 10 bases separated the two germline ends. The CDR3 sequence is CAWTTGLYGYTF. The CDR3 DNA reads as TGTGCCTGGACAACAGGACTCTATGGCTACACCTTC.

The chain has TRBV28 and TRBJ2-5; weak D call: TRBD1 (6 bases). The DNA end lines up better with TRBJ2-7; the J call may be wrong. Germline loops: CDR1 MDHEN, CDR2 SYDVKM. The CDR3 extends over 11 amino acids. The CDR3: CALYRAYEQYF. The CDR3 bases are TGTGCCCTCTACAGGGCCTACGAGCAGTACTTC.

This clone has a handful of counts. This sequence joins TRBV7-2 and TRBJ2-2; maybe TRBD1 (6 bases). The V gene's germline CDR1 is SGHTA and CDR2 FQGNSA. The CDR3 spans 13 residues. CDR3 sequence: CAPGTRNTGELFF. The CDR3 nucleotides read TGTGCTCCCGGGACAAGGAACACCGGGGAGCTGTTTTTT.

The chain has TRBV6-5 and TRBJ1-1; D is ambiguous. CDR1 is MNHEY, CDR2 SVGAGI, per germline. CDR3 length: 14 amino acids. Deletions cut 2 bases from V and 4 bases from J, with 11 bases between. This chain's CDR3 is CASSYGWGSTEAFF. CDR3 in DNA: TGTGCCAGCAGTTACGGTTGGGGAAGCACTGAAGCTTTCTTT.

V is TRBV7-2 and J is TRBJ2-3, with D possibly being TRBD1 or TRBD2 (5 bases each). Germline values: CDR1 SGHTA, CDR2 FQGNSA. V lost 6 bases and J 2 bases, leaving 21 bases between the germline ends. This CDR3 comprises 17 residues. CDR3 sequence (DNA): TGTGCCAGCAGGTCTCTTGGCCGGGACCGGGACACAGATACGCAGTATTTT. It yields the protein CASRSLGRDRDTDTQYF. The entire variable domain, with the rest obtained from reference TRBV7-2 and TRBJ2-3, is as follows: GAGVSQSPSNKVTEKGKDVELRCDPISGHTALYWYRQSLGQGLEFLIYFQGNSAPDKSGLPSDRFSAERTGGSVSTLTIQRTQQEDSAVYLCASRSLGRDRDTDTQYFGPGTRLTVL.

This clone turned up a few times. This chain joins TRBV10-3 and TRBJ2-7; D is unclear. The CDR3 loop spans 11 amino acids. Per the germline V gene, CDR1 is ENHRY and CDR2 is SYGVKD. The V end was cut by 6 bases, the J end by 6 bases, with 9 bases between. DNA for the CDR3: TGTGCCATCAGGACCGGATCCGAGCAGTACTTC. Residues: CAIRTGSEQYF.

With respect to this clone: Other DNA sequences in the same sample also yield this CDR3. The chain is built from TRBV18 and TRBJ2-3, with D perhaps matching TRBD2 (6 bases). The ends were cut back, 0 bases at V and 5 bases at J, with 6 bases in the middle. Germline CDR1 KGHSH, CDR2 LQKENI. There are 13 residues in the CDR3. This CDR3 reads CASSPPGGDTQYF. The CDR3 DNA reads TGTGCCAGCTCACCACCGGGAGGAGATACGCAGTATTTT.

CDR3 nucleotides: TGTGCCAGCAGCTTAGCGGGAGGGTTAGCCAAAAACATTCAGTACTTC. Protein product: CASSLAGGLAKNIQYF. J is TRBJ2-4 and V is TRBV7-3; 9 bases line up with TRBD2. The germline gives CDR1 SGHTA, CDR2 FQGTGA. Trimming removed 2 bases from V and 0 bases from J; junction bases left unmatched: 2. The CDR3 extends over 16 amino acids.

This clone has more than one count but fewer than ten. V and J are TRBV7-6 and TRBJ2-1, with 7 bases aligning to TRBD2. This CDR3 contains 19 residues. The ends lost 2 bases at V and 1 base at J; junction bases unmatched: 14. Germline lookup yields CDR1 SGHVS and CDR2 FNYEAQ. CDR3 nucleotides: TGTGCCAGCAGCTTAAGGTCCCCTAGCGGACCCTCGTCCTACAATGAGCAGTTCTTC. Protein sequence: CASSLRSPSGPSSYNEQFF.

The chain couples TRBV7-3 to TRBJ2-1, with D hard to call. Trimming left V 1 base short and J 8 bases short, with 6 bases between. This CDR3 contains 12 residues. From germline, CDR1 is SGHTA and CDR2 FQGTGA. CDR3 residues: CASSLNRDEQFF. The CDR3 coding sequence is TGTGCCAGCAGCTTAAATCGCGATGAGCAGTTCTTC.

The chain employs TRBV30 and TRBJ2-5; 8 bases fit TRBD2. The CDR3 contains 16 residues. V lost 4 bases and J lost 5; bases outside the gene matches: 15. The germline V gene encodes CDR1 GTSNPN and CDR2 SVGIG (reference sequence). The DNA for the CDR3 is TGTGCCTGGAAAACCCCGGGAGGGCCCGCGGGCGAGACCCAGTACTTC. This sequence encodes CAWKTPGGPAGETQYF.

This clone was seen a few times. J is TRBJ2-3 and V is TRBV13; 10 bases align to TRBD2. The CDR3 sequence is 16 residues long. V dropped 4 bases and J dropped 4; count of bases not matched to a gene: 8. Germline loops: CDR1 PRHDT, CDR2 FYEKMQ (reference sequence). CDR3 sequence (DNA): TGTGCCAGCAGCTCGGGGGCTAGCGGGAGAGCAGATACGCAGTATTTT. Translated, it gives CASSSGASGRADTQYF.